This TCR beta chain was recorded in a study of blood T cell repertoires in COVID-19. For the study at large: Acute and convalescent COVID-19 specimens originated in the United States, Italy and Spain. T cells, B-cell-depleted T cells, or PBMCs provided the cDNA or gDNA that served as material.

This clone appeared a single time. The CDR3 has 11 residues. Deletions cut 4 bases from V and 8 bases from J, with 11 bases between. The germline V gene encodes CDR1 GTSNPN and CDR2 SVGIG (reference sequence). In the original analysis: How many nucleated cells were present was estimated from reference gene primer amplification. The method was immunoSEQ multiplex PCR; TCRdb's version includes in-frame clones alone and lacks a portion of them. The V and J calls and clone size are taken from that table; D and trimming were inferred from the DNA. The table includes approximately 380,000 clones, 85% detected once.

This chain connects TRBV30 to TRBJ1-1; D perhaps matches TRBD1 (6 bases). This TCR was sampled from a young woman with acute or convalescent COVID-19. Sequencing used peripheral blood. The CDR3 protein is CAWTRTAEAFF. In DNA form, the CDR3 reads TGTGCCTGGACCAGGACAGCCGAAGCTTTCTTT.